The sequence of this TCR beta chain was determined in a study of T cell clonotyping in hematopoietic cell transplantation. The wider study: Samples: about 28 days before transplant, then days 30, 100 and 180 after.

Per germline, CDR1 SQVTM and CDR2 ANQGSEA. The V gene lost 3 bases and the J gene lost 5 bases, with 11 bases spanning the gap. The CDR3 spans 13 residues. Study-level results: At the given depth, recipient repertoires were over 95% de novo clonotypes. Without cell sorting, CD4 versus CD8 contributions remain unresolved.

Remarks on this clone: The target antigen is unknown.

Sequencing was performed with immunoSEQ multiplex PCR; in TCRdb, only in-frame clones are kept and a portion is missing. Here the sample spans 11,000 to 15,000 clones, approximately 56% being singletons. Sequences were obtained from PBMCs. V is TRBV29-1 and J is TRBJ2-1, with a possible D match to TRBD1 (5 bases). This TCR was recovered from a human donor who either received an allogeneic hematopoietic cell transplant for a myeloid malignancy or was a related donor (not recorded which). Some clones in this sample may be carry-over from other donors' samples. CDR3 DNA sequence: TGCAGCGTTGAGTCGGGCAGGGACAATGAGCAGTTCTTC. Translation gives CSVESGRDNEQFF.